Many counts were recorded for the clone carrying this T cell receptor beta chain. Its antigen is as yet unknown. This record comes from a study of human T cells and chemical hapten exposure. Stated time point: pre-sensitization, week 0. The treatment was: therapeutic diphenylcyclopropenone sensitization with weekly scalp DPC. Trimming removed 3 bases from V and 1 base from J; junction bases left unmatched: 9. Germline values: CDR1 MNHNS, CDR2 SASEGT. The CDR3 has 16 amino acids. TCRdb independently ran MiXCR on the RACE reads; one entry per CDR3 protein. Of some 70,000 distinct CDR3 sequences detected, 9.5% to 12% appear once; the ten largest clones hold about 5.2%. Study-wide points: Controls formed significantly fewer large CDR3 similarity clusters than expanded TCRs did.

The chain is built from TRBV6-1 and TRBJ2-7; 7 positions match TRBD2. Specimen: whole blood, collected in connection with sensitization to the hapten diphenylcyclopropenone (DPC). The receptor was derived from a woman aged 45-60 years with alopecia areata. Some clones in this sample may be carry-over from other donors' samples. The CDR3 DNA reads TGTGCCAGCAGTGATGGGGCGGGAGTGAGGTCCTACGAGCAGTACTTC. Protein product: CASSDGAGVRSYEQYF.